These 31 T cell receptor beta chains were sequenced from one sample in a study of cytomegalovirus exposure and HLA in healthy donors. Only in-frame clones appear in the TCRdb table, and some are missing; sequencing was by immunoSEQ multiplex PCR. The top ten hold roughly a tenth of the sample, which has roughly 150,000 clones, roughly 84% seen once. Sequencing was carried out using PBMCs. The receptors were gathered from a man aged 25 to 45 in good health and CMV-seropositive.

The chain is built from TRBV5-1 and TRBJ2-5; TRBD1 matches at 8 bases. The V gene end was trimmed by 5 bases and the J gene end by 4 bases; junction bases not matched to a gene: 7. CDR3 length equals 14 residues. CDR1 is SGHRS, CDR2 YFSETQ, per germline. In DNA form, the CDR3 reads TGCGCCAGCAGTTCTGGCAGGGGGCCAGAGACCCAGTACTTC. This encodes CASSSGRGPETQYF.

CDR3 loop: CASTKRGLGGSGELFF. The CDR3 DNA sequence: TGTGCCAGCACTAAACGGGGTCTCGGGGGATCCGGGGAGCTGTTTTTT. The chain joins TRBV2 to TRBJ2-2, with D possibly TRBD2 on 6 matching bases. The V and J ends lost 7 bases and 6 bases respectively, with 21 bases between them. CDR1 and CDR2 (germline): SNHLY, FYNNEI. The CDR3 has 16 residues.

The V call is TRBV30, the J call TRBJ1-1; tentatively, D is TRBD1 (5 bases). Per germline, CDR1 GTSNPN and CDR2 SVGIG (reference sequence). This CDR3 is built from 14 residues. Trimming shortened V by 1 base and J by 0 bases, and 9 bases separated the two germline ends. The CDR3, as DNA: TGTGCCTGGAGTGAAACGACAGTGAACACTGAAGCTTTCTTT. Its translation: CAWSETTVNTEAFF.

The chain employs TRBV19 and TRBJ2-7, with TRBD2 matching over 14 bases. Germline lookup yields CDR1 LNHDA and CDR2 SQIVND (reference sequence). This CDR3 spans 17 amino acids. With V trimmed by 2 bases and J by 5 bases, 8 bases remained unmatched. The CDR3 protein is CASSIIGTSGSFHEQYF. CDR3 bases: TGTGCCAGTAGTATAATCGGGACTAGCGGGAGTTTCCACGAGCAGTACTTC.

This rearrangement joins TRBV5-1 to TRBJ1-2; D not resolved. Trimming left V 0 bases short and J 4 bases short, with 10 bases between. This CDR3 contains 14 residues. Germline V lookup: CDR1 SGHRS, CDR2 YFSETQ. The CDR3 region has the DNA TGCGCCAGCAGCTTGGGGCCGGAGAGCTATGGCTACACCTTC. Its translation: CASSLGPESYGYTF.

The V and J genes are TRBV4-1 and TRBJ2-3, with D hard to call. Trimming took 4 bases from V and 3 from J, leaving 17 bases between them. CDR3 length equals 16 residues. The V gene's germline CDR1 is MGHRA and CDR2 YSYEKL. CDR3 sequence: CASSPPLGTGTDTQYF. CDR3 nucleotide sequence: TGCGCCAGCAGCCCCCCTCTTGGTACGGGTACAGATACGCAGTATTTT.

The CDR3 reads CASSRRGGWAAYEQYF. For the CDR3, the DNA is TGTGCCAGCAGTCGCCGCGGGGGGTGGGCCGCCTACGAGCAGTACTTC. The chain is built from TRBV28 and TRBJ2-7, with 8 bases aligning to TRBD2. Trimming took 5 bases from V and 2 from J; bases not matched to a gene: 11. The germline V gene encodes CDR1 MDHEN and CDR2 SYDVKM. This CDR3 region has 16 residues. Variable domain in full (rest from reference TRBV28 and TRBJ2-7): DVKVTQSSRYLVKRTGEKVFLECVQDMDHENMFWYRQDPGLGLRLIYFSYDVKMKEKGDIPEGYSVSREKKERFSLILESASTNQTSMYLCASSRRGGWAAYEQYFGPGTRLTVT.

The V call is TRBV13, the J call TRBJ2-7, with D perhaps TRBD1 (6 bases). V was cut by 3 bases and J by 3 bases, with 12 bases left in between. Looked up from germline, CDR1 is PRHDT and CDR2 is FYEKMQ (reference sequence). The CDR3 is made up of 14 amino acids. The CDR3 nucleotides read TGTGCCAGCAGCTTGGGGACACTGAACTACGAGCAGTACTTC. Translated: CASSLGTLNYEQYF.

The rearrangement uses TRBV11-1 and TRBJ2-2, with a tentative D call TRBD2 (6 bases). The V gene's germline CDR1 is SGHAT and CDR2 FQDESV (reference sequence). This CDR3 has 14 amino acids. V shed 6 bases and J shed 5 bases, with 13 bases lying between them. The CDR3 DNA is TGTGCCAGCAGGGGGAGGCTACGGACCGGGGAGCTGTTTTTT. It encodes CASRGRLRTGELFF.

This sequence joins TRBV9 and TRBJ1-5; 7 bases align to TRBD1. CDR3 length equals 14 residues. The trim removed 0 bases at V and 5 bases at J, leaving 2 bases unmatched. The germline CDR1 and CDR2 sequences are SGDLS and YYNGEE. The chain's CDR3 is CASSVDTGDQPQHF. The CDR3 DNA reads as TGTGCCAGCAGCGTAGATACAGGGGATCAGCCCCAGCATTTT.

CDR3: CSVSGTSDTDTQYF. CDR3 DNA: TGCAGCGTTTCCGGGACTAGCGACACAGATACGCAGTATTTT. The chain recombines TRBV29-1 with TRBJ2-3; 10 positions match TRBD2. CDR1 is SQVTM and CDR2 is ANQGSEA in the germline V gene. This CDR3 has 14 amino acids. The J segment lost 2 bases and the V segment lost 5 bases, leaving 4 bases of the junction unmatched.

Only a few counts were recorded for this clone. J is TRBJ1-1 and V is TRBV9; D call uncertain. CDR3 length: 15 residues. Trimming pared 1 base from V and 3 bases from J, leaving 13 bases between. Germline-derived CDR1 and CDR2 are SGDLS and YYNGEE. This chain's CDR3 is CASSVLQREDTEAFF. DNA for the CDR3: TGTGCCAGCAGCGTATTACAGAGGGAGGACACTGAAGCTTTCTTT.

This clone was detected only a few times. Different DNA sequences within this sample yield the same CDR3. The rearrangement links TRBV6-1 to TRBJ1-2; no reliable D call. The germline CDR1 and CDR2 sequences are MNHNS and SASEGT. There are 11 residues in the CDR3. V lost 4 bases, J lost 3 bases, and 3 bases lay in between. The CDR3 DNA follows: TGTGCCAGCAGTGGAGACTATGGCTACACCTTC. Its protein is CASSGDYGYTF.

The chain is built from TRBV4-2 and TRBJ1-1; TRBD1 might be the D (6 bases). Per the germline V gene, CDR1 is LGHNA and CDR2 is YNFKEQ. Trimming pared 6 bases from V and 1 base from J, leaving 15 bases between. The CDR3 runs to 15 residues. The CDR3: CASRLVGGANTEAFF. CDR3 nucleotides: TGTGCCAGCAGATTAGTTGGGGGCGCGAACACTGAAGCTTTCTTT.

The chain carries TRBV29-1 and TRBJ2-3, with TRBD2 matching 10 bases. Per germline, CDR1 SQVTM and CDR2 ANQGSEA. V trimming: 4 bases; J trimming: 1 base; junction bases outside the gene matches: 2. CDR3 length: 14 residues. The CDR3 sequence is CSVVAGGRTDTQYF. As DNA, the CDR3 is TGCAGCGTTGTAGCGGGGGGCCGCACAGATACGCAGTATTTT.

The chain employs TRBV2 and TRBJ1-2; 11 bases match TRBD1. This CDR3 comprises 14 residues. With V trimmed by 3 bases and J by 8 bases, 5 bases remained unmatched. CDR1 is SNHLY and CDR2 is FYNNEI in the germline V gene. The CDR3 loop reads CASSERTGGVGYTF. The CDR3 bases are TGTGCCAGCAGTGAGAGGACAGGGGGCGTGGGCTACACCTTC.

The chain combines TRBV19 with TRBJ2-6; possible D gene TRBD1, 5 bases. V lost 1 base to trimming and J lost 1 base, with 8 bases between them. There are 16 residues in the CDR3. In germline, CDR1 is LNHDA, CDR2 SQIVND (reference sequence). The CDR3 loop reads CASSIVQGSGANVLTF. The CDR3 DNA sequence: TGTGCCAGTAGTATAGTGCAGGGATCTGGGGCCAACGTCCTGACTTTC.

This clone was seen a single time. J is TRBJ2-1 and V is TRBV29-1; TRBD1 matches at 11 bases. V shed 6 bases, J shed 6 bases, and the junction held 7 bases outside the gene matches. In germline, CDR1 is SQVTM, CDR2 ANQGSEA. This CDR3 has 14 amino acids. The CDR3 DNA follows: TGCAGCGTGCTCGCCGGGACAGGGGGCAATGAGCAGTTCTTC. Translated, it gives CSVLAGTGGNEQFF.

V gene TRBV7-9 combines with J gene TRBJ2-7; 7 nucleotides match TRBD2. Per germline, CDR1 SEHNR and CDR2 FQNEAQ (reference sequence). The J segment lost 2 bases and the V segment lost 8 bases, leaving 6 bases of the junction unmatched. This CDR3 is 13 amino acids long. In nucleotides, the CDR3 is TGTGCCAGCGGGGGGGACTTCCCCTACGAGCAGTACTTC. Its protein is CASGGDFPYEQYF.

The chain combines TRBV5-1 with TRBJ1-4, with D maybe TRBD1 (5 bases). This CDR3 region has 13 residues. Trimming shortened V by 1 base and J by 11 bases, and 12 bases separated the two germline ends. Germline V gene lookup returns CDR1 SGHRS and CDR2 YFSETQ. The CDR3 region is CASSLQGMEKLFF. CDR3 coding DNA: TGCGCCAGCAGCTTGCAGGGAATGGAGAAACTGTTTTTT.

The V call is TRBV7-6, the J call TRBJ1-2, with TRBD1 matching over 7 bases. The V and J ends lost 5 bases and 4 bases, in that order; junction bases with no gene match: 13. Germline loops: CDR1 SGHVS, CDR2 FNYEAQ. This CDR3 has 16 residues. CDR3 residues: CASSPDGPTGFYGYTF. The CDR3 nucleotides are TGTGCCAGCAGCCCGGACGGCCCGACAGGGTTCTATGGCTACACCTTC.

The rearrangement joins TRBV2 to TRBJ2-5, with TRBD2 matching 8 bases. Germline V gene lookup returns CDR1 SNHLY and CDR2 FYNNEI. J was trimmed by 4 bases and V by 9 bases; bases with no gene match: 7. The CDR3 runs 13 residues. CDR3 sequence: CARGGLAGETQYF. The CDR3 DNA sequence: TGTGCCAGGGGCGGGCTAGCGGGAGAGACCCAGTACTTC. Full variable domain (rest looked up from reference TRBV2 and TRBJ2-5): EPEVTQTPSHQVTQMGQEVILRCVPISNHLYFYWYRQILGQKVEFLVSFYNNEISEKSEIFDDQFSVERPDGSNFTLKIRSTKLEDSAMYFCARGGLAGETQYFGPGTRLLVL.

The chain uses TRBV28 and TRBJ1-2; TRBD1 agrees at 8 bases. The germline V gene encodes CDR1 MDHEN and CDR2 SYDVKM. This CDR3 is 17 amino acids long. V lost 5 bases, J lost 4 bases, and 15 bases stayed unmatched. The CDR3, as DNA: TGTGCCAGCAGTCCCCAGACAGGGGCCTTCGAAGCCTATGGCTACACCTTC. This sequence encodes CASSPQTGAFEAYGYTF.

This clone was counted only a few times. The V and J genes are TRBV7-2 and TRBJ2-7; the D gene is possibly TRBD2 (6 bases). The germline gives CDR1 SGHTA, CDR2 FQGNSA. This CDR3 has 15 residues. V was shortened by 5 bases and J by 2 bases, with 16 bases between the two germline ends. The CDR3: CASSPPGLQTYEQYF. In DNA form, the CDR3 reads TGTGCCAGCAGCCCCCCGGGACTCCAGACCTACGAGCAGTACTTC. The full variable domain, rest sourced from reference TRBV7-2 and TRBJ2-7, is GAGVSQSPSNKVTEKGKDVELRCDPISGHTALYWYRQSLGQGLEFLIYFQGNSAPDKSGLPSDRFSAERTGGSVSTLTIQRTQQEDSAVYLCASSPPGLQTYEQYFGPGTRLTVT.

V gene TRBV5-6 combines with J gene TRBJ1-5, with 11 bases that match TRBD1. V shed 3 bases and J 6 bases; nucleotides not matched to a gene: 5. The CDR3 totals 15 residues. The germline V gene has CDR1 SGHDT and CDR2 YYEEEE. This CDR3 reads CASSSGQGVVQPQHF. The CDR3 region has the DNA TGTGCCAGCAGCTCGGGACAGGGGGTTGTTCAGCCCCAGCATTTT. The full variable domain, its missing parts supplied by reference TRBV5-6 and TRBJ1-5, is DAGVTQSPTHLIKTRGQQVTLRCSPKSGHDTVSWYQQALGQGPQFIFQYYEEEERQRGNFPDRFSGHQFPNYSSELNVNALLLGDSALYLCASSSGQGVVQPQHFGDGTRLSIL.

There are a few counts of this clone. The chain recombines TRBV7-2 with TRBJ2-7; a weak D match, TRBD2 (6 bases). The length of the CDR3 is 16 residues. Germline-derived CDR1 and CDR2 are SGHTA and FQGNSA. V lost 4 bases to trimming and J lost 0 bases, with 16 bases between them. The CDR3, as DNA: TGTGCCAGCAGCTCCTCCGGGGGTTCAGTCTCCTACGAGCAGTACTTC. Encoded protein: CASSSSGGSVSYEQYF. Based on the CDR3 plus reference TRBV7-2 and TRBJ2-7, the full variable domain is GAGVSQSPSNKVTEKGKDVELRCDPISGHTALYWYRQSLGQGLEFLIYFQGNSAPDKSGLPSDRFSAERTGGSVSTLTIQRTQQEDSAVYLCASSSSGGSVSYEQYFGPGTRLTVT.

The genes are TRBV9 and TRBJ2-1; 8 bases are shared with TRBD2. Losses at the gene ends were 3 bases for V and 3 bases for J; bases not matched to a gene: 5. The CDR3 is made up of 15 amino acids. The germline gives CDR1 SGDLS, CDR2 YYNGEE. CDR3 sequence: CASSATGGNYNEQFF. CDR3 coding DNA: TGTGCCAGCAGCGCAACGGGGGGGAACTACAATGAGCAGTTCTTC.

The chain uses TRBV5-4 and TRBJ2-7; D may be TRBD2 (5 bases). The CDR3 spans 15 residues. CDR1 is SGHNT, CDR2 YYREEE, per germline (reference sequence). The V end lost 4 bases, the J end lost 1 base, and 15 bases lay between the germline ends. CDR3 in DNA: TGTGCCAGCAGCCGTGGCGGGCAGGAGTCCTACGAGCAGTACTTC. Its translation: CASSRGGQESYEQYF.

The rearrangement uses TRBV5-1 and TRBJ2-5; D perhaps matches TRBD2 (6 bases). Germline V CDR1 and CDR2: SGHRS, YFSETQ. V was pared by 5 bases and J by 1 base, with 15 bases between. This CDR3 is built from 15 residues. The CDR3 DNA is TGCGCCAGCAGGCCGCTCGGGAGCGGCCAAGAGACCCAGTACTTC. This translates into CASRPLGSGQETQYF.

The chain uses TRBV19 and TRBJ2-7; the match to TRBD1 covers 8 bases. V gave up 7 bases and J gave up 5 bases; unmatched junction bases: 13. From germline, CDR1 is LNHDA and CDR2 SQIVND (reference sequence). There are 15 residues in the CDR3. CDR3 protein: CASTPRDRGNNEQYF. CDR3 bases: TGTGCCAGTACCCCGAGAGACAGGGGTAACAACGAGCAGTACTTC.

The chain links TRBV7-2 to TRBJ1-3; TRBD1 agrees at 7 bases. CDR1 is SGHTA, CDR2 FQGNSA, per germline. V lost 0 bases to trimming and J lost 4 bases; unmatched junction nucleotides: 3. The CDR3 loop spans 15 amino acids. CDR3 sequence: CASSLARGYGNTIYF. The CDR3 DNA reads as TGTGCCAGCAGCTTAGCCAGGGGGTACGGAAACACCATATATTTT.